The rows below give T cell receptor beta chains drawn from one sample of a study of blood T cell repertoires in COVID-19. Profiling relied on immunoSEQ multiplex PCR, and the TCRdb table lists in-frame clones only, not all of them. The data show 15,000 or so clones, 85% to 95% seen once. The sample was peripheral blood. Receptors were obtained from a human donor with active COVID-19. The donor label of this sample is uncertain. Each CDR3 is given with its conserved first and last residue. D genes are given only for firm matches. Rows may omit the clone size; those that give it use once, few, many or a size class.

clone_size	d_call	v_call	j_call	cdr3_aa	cdr3_nt
.	TRBD2	TRBV5-1	TRBJ2-1	CASSYGTSGNNEQFF	TGCGCCAGCAGCTACGGGACTAGCGGGAACAATGAGCAGTTCTTC
.	.	TRBV11-2	TRBJ1-3	CASGGLSGNTIYF	TGTGCCAGCGGTGGCCTCTCTGGAAACACCATATATTTT
.	TRBD1	TRBV25-1	TRBJ2-1	CASSEFRDRNEQFF	TGTGCCAGCAGTGAATTCCGGGACAGAAACGAGCAGTTCTTC
.	.	TRBV19	TRBJ2-1	CASSMGSGPLLQFF	TGTGCCAGTAGTATGGGGAGCGGGCCTCTCCTGCAGTTCTTC
once	.	TRBV3-1/TRBV3-2	TRBJ2-3	CASSQASGFTDTQYF	TGTGCCAGCAGCCAAGCGTCGGGGTTTACAGATACGCAGTATTTT
.	TRBD1	TRBV27	TRBJ1-4	CASSPEGGDEKLFF	TGTGCCAGCAGTCCAGAAGGGGGCGATGAAAAACTGTTTTTT
once	.	TRBV11-2	TRBJ2-1	CASSPRVSTYNEQFF	TGTGCCAGCAGCCCACGGGTCAGCACCTACAATGAGCAGTTCTTC
.	TRBD1	TRBV19	TRBJ2-2	CASSNAGDREYTGELFF	TGTGCCAGTAGCAACGCCGGGGACAGGGAGTACACCGGGGAGCTGTTTTTT
.	.	TRBV18	TRBJ2-2	CASSPLKNTGELFF	TGTGCCAGCTCACCACTAAAGAACACCGGGGAGCTGTTTTTT
.	.	TRBV28	TRBJ2-3	CASNAGTMSWVTQYF	TGTGCCAGCAACGCGGGGACGATGAGTTGGGTGACGCAGTATTTT
once	TRBD1	TRBV19	TRBJ1-1	CASSILSGQGMAEAFF	TGTGCCAGTAGTATTCTATCTGGACAGGGGATGGCTGAAGCTTTCTTT
.	TRBD1	TRBV3-1/TRBV3-2	TRBJ2-5	CASSSRDREETQYF	TGTGCCAGCAGCTCCCGGGACAGGGAAGAGACCCAGTACTTC
.	TRBD1	TRBV4-3	TRBJ1-4	CASSQGAGTGIGEKLFF	TGCGCCAGCAGCCAGGGGGCTGGGACAGGGATAGGTGAAAAACTGTTTTTT
.	TRBD1	TRBV28	TRBJ1-4	CASSSGQLNEKLFF	TGTGCCAGCAGTTCGGGACAGCTGAATGAAAAACTGTTTTTT
.	TRBD2	TRBV29-1	TRBJ2-7	CSVLAGGPYEQYF	TGCAGCGTGCTAGCGGGAGGACCCTACGAGCAGTACTTC
.	TRBD1	TRBV25-1	TRBJ1-6	CASRETGGIGSPLHF	TGTGCCAGCAGAGAGACAGGGGGGATAGGTTCACCCCTCCACTTT
.	.	TRBV10-2	TRBJ2-5	CASSEGGETQYF	TGCGCCAGCAGTGAAGGAGGAGAGACCCAGTACTTC
.	.	TRBV12-5	TRBJ2-2	CAGSPRGANTGELFF	TGTGCTGGCTCCCCCAGGGGGGCGAACACCGGGGAGCTGTTTTTT
once	TRBD2	TRBV6-4	TRBJ2-3	CATQGGEGSTDTQYF	TGTGCCACTCAAGGCGGGGAGGGAAGCACAGATACGCAGTATTTT
.	.	TRBV5-1	TRBJ1-1	CASSPFLRDTEAFF	TGCGCCAGCAGCCCATTCCTACGGGACACTGAAGCTTTCTTT
once	.	TRBV3-1/TRBV3-2	TRBJ2-7	CASSRDRQGNYEQYF	TGTGCCAGCAGCCGAGATCGGCAGGGGAACTACGAGCAGTACTTC
.	TRBD2	TRBV9	TRBJ2-1	CASSVGSGAYNEQFF	TGTGCCAGCAGCGTAGGAAGCGGGGCCTACAATGAGCAGTTCTTC
.	TRBD2	TRBV2	TRBJ2-1	CASSETSGVYNEQFF	TGTGCCAGCAGTGAAACTAGCGGGGTGTACAATGAGCAGTTCTTC
.	TRBD1	TRBV7-2	TRBJ2-5	CASSPWTGGQETQYF	TGTGCCAGCAGCCCCTGGACAGGGGGCCAAGAGACCCAGTACTTC
.	TRBD2	TRBV9	TRBJ2-7	CASSAGAGGSYEQYF	TGTGCCAGCAGCGCAGGGGCGGGGGGCTCCTACGAGCAGTACTTC
.	.	TRBV24-1	TRBJ2-1	CATLGGGGGRQFF	TGTGCCACCCTCGGCGGGGGAGGGGGAAGGCAGTTCTTC
few	.	TRBV6-2/TRBV6-3	TRBJ1-6	CASSYFQDFGTYNSPLHF	TGTGCCAGCAGTTACTTTCAGGATTTTGGGACTTATAATTCACCCCTCCACTTT
.	.	TRBV18	TRBJ2-6	CASSARQVSGANVLTF	TGTGCCAGCTCCGCCCGACAGGTCTCTGGGGCCAACGTCCTGACTTTC
.	TRBD2	TRBV2	TRBJ2-2	CASSPGLASGELFF	TGTGCCAGCAGTCCGGGACTAGCGAGCGGGGAGCTGTTTTTT
.	TRBD2	TRBV5-6	TRBJ2-7	CASSVLAGGRYEQYF	TGTGCCAGCAGCGTTCTAGCGGGGGGGAGGTACGAGCAGTACTTC
.	.	TRBV9	TRBJ2-7	CASSPRAGAYEQYF	TGTGCCAGCAGCCCCCGGGCAGGGGCGTACGAGCAGTACTTC
.	TRBD2	TRBV7-8	TRBJ2-7	CASSSGLDPRGYEQYF	TGTGCCAGCAGCTCGGGACTAGACCCGAGGGGATACGAGCAGTACTTC
.	TRBD1	TRBV7-2	TRBJ1-2	CASSPRQGSTYGYTF	TGTGCCAGCAGCCCGAGACAGGGGTCCACCTATGGCTACACCTTC
.	TRBD1	TRBV3-1/TRBV3-2	TRBJ1-4	CASSQDPGQGNEKLFF	TGTGCCAGCAGCCAAGATCCGGGACAGGGGAATGAAAAACTGTTTTTT
.	.	TRBV6-2/TRBV6-3	TRBJ2-1	CASSYSWGGRDEQFF	TGTGCCAGCAGTTATTCGTGGGGGGGCCGAGATGAGCAGTTCTTC
.	.	TRBV7-9	TRBJ2-7	CASGNSGYEQYF	TGTGCCAGCGGCAATAGCGGCTACGAGCAGTACTTC
.	TRBD2	TRBV6-6	TRBJ2-1	CASSLSLAGAEQFF	TGTGCCAGCAGTTTGTCGCTAGCGGGGGCTGAGCAGTTCTTC
.	.	TRBV5-1	TRBJ2-5	CASSSRDAQETQYF	TGCGCCAGCAGCTCGCGGGACGCCCAAGAGACCCAGTACTTC
.	.	TRBV3-1/TRBV3-2	TRBJ2-3	CASSRLSSSTDTQYF	TGTGCCAGCAGCCGGCTTAGCTCGAGCACAGATACGCAGTATTTT
few	.	TRBV5-5	TRBJ1-5	CASSRGSGNQPQHF	TGTGCCAGCAGCAGAGGGTCGGGCAATCAGCCCCAGCATTTT
few	TRBD2	TRBV4-2	TRBJ2-1	CASSQGVLAGSYNEQFF	TGTGCCAGCAGCCAAGGGGTCCTAGCGGGCTCCTACAATGAGCAGTTCTTC
.	TRBD2	TRBV11-3	TRBJ2-1	CASSYLAGALNEQFF	TGTGCCAGCAGCTATTTAGCGGGAGCCTTAAATGAGCAGTTCTTC
.	.	TRBV18	TRBJ1-1	CASSPNVGQTNTEAFF	TGTGCCAGCTCACCAAACGTAGGACAGACGAACACTGAAGCTTTCTTT
.	TRBD2	TRBV30	TRBJ2-3	CAQTSGRGSDTQYF	TGTGCCCAAACTAGCGGGAGGGGGTCAGATACGCAGTATTTT
once	TRBD2	TRBV19	TRBJ2-7	CASSPRPGTSGRSVFHEQYF	TGTGCCAGTAGTCCGCGTCCCGGGACTAGCGGGAGAAGTGTCTTCCACGAGCAGTACTTC
.	.	TRBV5-1	TRBJ1-4	CASSFTPTNEKLFF	TGCGCCAGCAGCTTTACTCCAACTAATGAAAAACTGTTTTTT
.	TRBD1	TRBV6-2/TRBV6-3	TRBJ2-5	CASSLARPGQGRETQYF	TGTGCCAGCAGTTTAGCGCGACCAGGACAGGGAAGGGAGACCCAGTACTTC
.	.	TRBV2	TRBJ1-3	CASSRRTGNTIYF	TGTGCCAGCAGTCGGAGAACTGGAAACACCATATATTTT
.	.	TRBV19	TRBJ1-4	CASSPGRWVDNEKLFF	TGTGCCAGTAGTCCCGGGAGATGGGTCGATAATGAAAAACTGTTTTTT
.	TRBD1	TRBV2	TRBJ1-5	CASSGQGRSQPQHF	TGTGCCAGCAGCGGACAGGGTCGGAGTCAGCCCCAGCATTTT
.	.	TRBV7-2	TRBJ1-3	CASSLDLAATIYF	TGTGCCAGCAGCTTAGATCTAGCGGCCACCATATATTTT
.	.	TRBV6-2/TRBV6-3	TRBJ1-2	CASSYSQRTGDGYTF	TGTGCCAGCAGTTACTCTCAGAGGACCGGGGATGGCTACACCTTC
.	TRBD2	TRBV5-1	TRBJ2-5	CASSSGLAGSQETQYF	TGCGCCAGCAGCTCCGGACTAGCGGGCTCCCAAGAGACCCAGTACTTC
.	TRBD1	TRBV11-3	TRBJ2-2	CASKGASGGELFF	TGTGCCAGCAAGGGGGCGTCGGGCGGGGAGCTGTTTTTT
.	TRBD1	TRBV18	TRBJ1-1	CASSPDRGLTEAFF	TGTGCCAGCTCGCCAGACAGGGGGCTGACTGAAGCTTTCTTT
.	.	TRBV3-1/TRBV3-2	TRBJ1-5	CASSRLNQPQHF	TGTGCCAGCAGCCGCCTAAATCAGCCCCAGCATTTT
.	TRBD1	TRBV5-4	TRBJ1-6	CASRMTGSWSPLHF	TGTGCCAGCAGGATGACAGGGAGTTGGTCACCCCTCCACTTT
.	TRBD2	TRBV9	TRBJ2-3	CASSVAASGGPGDTQYF	TGTGCCAGCAGCGTAGCTGCTAGCGGGGGGCCCGGGGATACGCAGTATTTT